This T cell receptor (beta chain) emerged from a study of CD8 T cells in Susac syndrome. General study results and limits: As the study acknowledged, the number of individuals who were part of its TCR sequencing and HLA analysis was relatively small.

Reverse transcription of roughly 0.45 to 1 ug RNA used random hexamers. The method of amplification for TCR beta CDR3 was immunoSEQ multiplex PCR, covering 54 Vbeta and 13 Jbeta. TCRdb used MiXCR to reprocess the immunoSEQ multiplex PCR reads, holding one entry per CDR3 protein. The sample has roughly 150,000 distinct CDR3 sequences; around 95% are singletons. Turning to this clonotype: The antigen is not known.

V was clipped by 2 bases and J by 0 bases, with 10 bases between them. The CDR3 extends over 16 amino acids. Germline V CDR1 and CDR2: LGHNA, YNFKEQ. TEMRA cells were FACS-enriched, while CD8+ and CD4+ T cells were negatively isolated. The J gene is TRBJ2-2, the V gene TRBV4-2, with D possibly TRBD2 on 5 matching bases. The source is a human donor with multiple sclerosis. Sequenced: CD8+ T cells from PBMCs. The chain's CDR3 is CASSQRADTNTGELFF. DNA of the CDR3: TGTGCCAGCAGCCAAAGAGCGGATACGAACACCGGGGAGCTGTTTTTT.